The 24 T cell receptor beta chains presented below share a single source sample, sequenced in a study of response to subunit inactivated influenza vaccine. TCRdb reprocessed the RT-PCR reads with MiXCR, giving one entry per CDR3 protein. The sample shows roughly 520,000 distinct CDR3 sequences, about 25% of them seen only once. The specimen comprised CD4+ T cells sorted from PBMCs, sampled about 5 days after vaccination. The receptor source for this set is a man aged 50-59 years who received an inactivated influenza vaccine.

In DNA form, the CDR3 reads TGTGCCAGCAGCTTAGGGCCCATATCAGGCTTCAACGTCCTGACTTTC. Translating gives CASSLGPISGFNVLTF. The chain recombines TRBV7-9 with TRBJ2-6; D is ambiguous. Trimming cost V 1 base and J 9 bases, with 16 bases left between them. This CDR3 has 16 amino acids. The V gene's germline CDR1 is SEHNR and CDR2 FQNEAQ (reference sequence).

The chain's CDR3 is CSVEMGATGARYEQYF. The CDR3, as DNA: TGCAGCGTTGAAATGGGTGCGACAGGCGCTCGATACGAGCAGTACTTC. The rearrangement uses TRBV29-1 and TRBJ2-7; a weak D match, TRBD1 (6 bases). V lost 2 bases to trimming and J lost 4 bases, with 21 bases between them. Germline values: CDR1 SQVTM, CDR2 ANQGSEA. The CDR3 contains 16 residues.

This clonotype was picked up a small number of times. The rearrangement joins TRBV20-1 to TRBJ2-5, with a weak D call TRBD2 (5 bases). Per the germline V gene, CDR1 is DFQATT and CDR2 is SNEGSKA (reference sequence). Trimming shortened V by 3 bases and J by 5 bases, and 16 bases separated the two germline ends. This CDR3 has 14 amino acids. The CDR3 is CSASLSRLAETQYF. CDR3 nucleotide sequence: TGCAGTGCTAGCCTATCACGGCTAGCTGAGACCCAGTACTTC.

This clonotype came up a few times. This chain's CDR3 is CASSGGGTSYEQYF. The CDR3 bases are TGTGCCAGCAGTGGAGGGGGAACTAGCTACGAGCAGTACTTC. This chain links TRBV6-1 with TRBJ2-7; possibly TRBD1 for D (6 bases). The CDR3 is 14 residues long. CDR1 is MNHNS and CDR2 is SASEGT in the germline V gene. Trimming took off 4 bases at V and 3 bases at J, with 13 bases between the two ends.

The chain couples TRBV5-1 to TRBJ2-1; D tentatively fits TRBD1 or TRBD2 (7 bases each). V was cut by 4 bases and J by 15 bases, with 17 bases left in between. CDR3 length: 12 residues. Germline CDR1 reads SGHRS; CDR2 reads YFSETQ. The CDR3, as DNA: TGCGCCAGCAGCCCGGGGGAGGGACAGCCGTTCTTC. This gives the protein CASSPGEGQPFF.

This sequence joins TRBV12-3 or TRBV12-4 and TRBJ2-1, with 10 bases fitting TRBD2. The J segment lost 7 bases and the V segment lost 5 bases, leaving 5 bases of the junction unmatched. The CDR3 totals 14 residues. CDR3 bases: TGTGCCAGCAGTCCCTGGACTAGCGGAAATGAGCAGTTCTTC. It encodes CASSPWTSGNEQFF.

This clonotype was picked up many times. The chain joins TRBV27 to TRBJ2-7, with 12 bases matching TRBD1. This CDR3 is built from 14 residues. Germline CDR1 and CDR2: MNHEY and SMNVEV (reference sequence). The V and J ends lost 6 bases and 7 bases, in that order; junction bases with no gene match: 7. For the CDR3, the DNA is TGTGCCAGCAGCGCCGGGACAGGGGGCCGGGAGCAGTACTTC. Its translation: CASSAGTGGREQYF.

In its sample, this clonotype was seen a few times. The gene calls are TRBV4-3 and TRBJ2-5; D is uncertain. Germline V CDR1 and CDR2: LGHNA, YSLEER. The CDR3 length is 13 residues. Trimming left V 2 bases short and J 5 bases short, with 9 bases between. The CDR3 DNA sequence: TGCGCCAGCAGCCAATTGAACGGGGAGACCCAGTACTTC. Its translation is CASSQLNGETQYF.

The chain recombines TRBV7-2 with TRBJ2-2; D perhaps matches TRBD1 (5 bases). Germline V lookup: CDR1 SGHTA, CDR2 FQGNSA. This CDR3 comprises 15 residues. V was pared by 5 bases and J by 6 bases, with 16 bases between. This CDR3 is CASSLPFWGSGELFF. For the CDR3, the DNA is TGTGCCAGCAGCCTTCCCTTCTGGGGCTCCGGGGAGCTGTTTTTT.

This clonotype was seen a handful of times. The J gene is TRBJ2-6, the V gene TRBV20-1; D not resolved. Germline-derived CDR1 and CDR2 are DFQATT and SNEGSKA (reference sequence). This CDR3 contains 14 residues. With 3 bases removed from V and 0 bases from J, the gap between germline ends came to 6 bases. The CDR3 DNA sequence: TGCAGTGCTAGGTCCGACTCTGGGGCCAACGTCCTGACTTTC. This sequence encodes CSARSDSGANVLTF.

This clonotype was counted between two and nine times. The chain couples TRBV7-3 to TRBJ2-3; D may be TRBD1 or TRBD2 (5 bases each). Germline V gene data show CDR1 as SGHTA and CDR2 as FQGTGA. Trimming took off 5 bases at V and 6 bases at J, with 12 bases between the two ends. This CDR3 has 13 residues. DNA of the CDR3: TGTGCCAGCAGCACGGGACCTGCGGATACGCAGTATTTT. Amino acids: CASSTGPADTQYF.

V is TRBV10-3 and J is TRBJ2-1; possibly TRBD2 for D (6 bases). This CDR3 spans 15 amino acids. V dropped 3 bases and J dropped 8 bases, with 17 bases sitting between them. CDR1 and CDR2 (germline): ENHRY, SYGVKD. The CDR3 nucleotides read TGTGCCATCAGTGAATTCGGGATCCGGGAGTATGAGCAGTTCTTC. This gives the protein CAISEFGIREYEQFF.

The CDR3: CASKMAGSYNEQFF. DNA of the CDR3: TGTGCCAGCAAGATGGCCGGGAGTTACAATGAGCAGTTCTTC. The chain uses TRBV9 and TRBJ2-1; a possible D gene is TRBD2 (6 bases). The V and J ends lost 6 bases and 4 bases respectively, with 14 bases between them. This CDR3 contains 14 residues. Germline V CDR1 and CDR2: SGDLS, YYNGEE.

Comment on this clonotype: One junction end disagrees with the germline gene, perhaps due to a read error. The chain has TRBV28 and TRBJ1-2, with D possibly TRBD1 on 5 matching bases. Germline-derived CDR1 and CDR2 are MDHEN and SYDVKM. This CDR3 comprises 14 residues. CDR3: CASSFGAGSYSYTF. In nucleotides, the CDR3 is TGTGCCAGCAGTTTCGGGGCAGGGAGCTATAGCTACACCTTC.

This chain joins TRBV6-5 and TRBJ2-2, with D tentatively TRBD2 (6 bases). V was clipped by 0 bases and J by 2 bases, with 10 bases between them. The length of the CDR3 is 16 residues. Germline values: CDR1 MNHEY, CDR2 SVGAGI. The CDR3 DNA reads TGTGCCAGCAGTTACTCGATGCGGGGAAACACCGGGGAGCTGTTTTTT. Translated: CASSYSMRGNTGELFF.

The rearrangement joins TRBV27 to TRBJ2-5; 7 bases are a match to TRBD1. The CDR3 contains 14 residues. From germline, CDR1 is MNHEY and CDR2 SMNVEV (reference sequence). V gave up 3 bases and J gave up 2 bases; unmatched junction bases: 3. The CDR3 reads CASSFQGEQETQYF. CDR3 DNA sequence: TGTGCCAGCAGTTTCCAGGGGGAACAAGAGACCCAGTACTTC.

This clonotype occurred a few times. V and J are TRBV6-1 and TRBJ2-1; 9 positions agree with TRBD2. Germline-derived CDR1 and CDR2 are MNHNS and SASEGT. The CDR3 loop spans 15 amino acids. With 1 base clipped from V and 5 bases from J, the junction kept 3 bases outside the gene matches. The CDR3 sequence: CASSEGSGGNNEQFF. The CDR3 DNA reads as TGTGCCAGCAGTGAAGGGAGCGGGGGGAACAATGAGCAGTTCTTC.

This clonotype was seen a few times. This chain connects TRBV7-2 to TRBJ2-3; D uncertain. The CDR3 is 11 residues long. CDR1 is SGHTA, CDR2 FQGNSA, per germline. V gave up 2 bases and J gave up 7 bases, with 4 bases separating them. The CDR3 region has the DNA TGTGCCAGCAGCTTACTGAATACGCAGTATTTT. This encodes CASSLLNTQYF.

The chain recombines TRBV12-3 or TRBV12-4 with TRBJ2-1, with a possible D match to TRBD1 (6 bases). Trimming stripped 7 bases from V and 10 bases from J, with 17 bases between. This CDR3 comprises 13 residues. CDR3 sequence reads: CASTQAGAGEQFF. DNA of the CDR3: TGTGCCAGCACCCAGGCAGGGGCTGGGGAGCAGTTCTTC.

The chain uses TRBV12-3 or TRBV12-4 and TRBJ1-1; D is ambiguous. CDR3 length: 13 amino acids. Deletions cut 4 bases from V and 2 bases from J, with 8 bases between. Here the CDR3 reads CASSYGRNTEAFF. CDR3 in DNA: TGTGCCAGCAGTTATGGTAGAAACACTGAAGCTTTCTTT.

This clonotype was seen a few times. The chain has TRBV7-2 and TRBJ1-6; TRBD1 might be the D (5 bases). This CDR3 is 16 amino acids long. CDR1 and CDR2 from the germline V gene are SGHTA and FQGNSA. V lost 1 base and J 0 bases, leaving 7 bases between the germline ends. CDR3 sequence reads: CASSLGRVSYNSPLHF. CDR3 in DNA: TGTGCCAGCAGCTTAGGCAGGGTCTCCTATAATTCACCCCTCCACTTT.

The V call is TRBV7-2, the J call TRBJ2-5; 13 nucleotides agree with TRBD2. The length of the CDR3 is 16 residues. V dropped 3 bases and J dropped 5; count of bases not matched to a gene: 6. CDR1 SGHTA and CDR2 FQGNSA come from the germline V gene. CDR3 nucleotides: TGTGCCAGCAGCTTGGGGTGGACTAGCGGGAGTGAGACCCAGTACTTC. As protein: CASSLGWTSGSETQYF. The full variable domain, in which reference TRBV7-2 and TRBJ2-5 provide the parts outside the CDR3, is GAGVSQSPSNKVTEKGKDVELRCDPISGHTALYWYRQSLGQGLEFLIYFQGNSAPDKSGLPSDRFSAERTGGSVSTLTIQRTQQEDSAVYLCASSLGWTSGSETQYFGPGTRLLVL.

This clonotype was observed a few times. The chain couples TRBV11-2 to TRBJ2-1; D unclear. Looked up from germline, CDR1 is SGHAT and CDR2 is FQNNGV. CDR3 length equals 17 residues. With 4 bases removed from V and 4 bases from J, the gap between germline ends came to 20 bases. CDR3 coding DNA: TGTGCCAGCAGCTCGAGTCCTGTTTCGCTACCTTACAATGAGCAGTTCTTC. Residues: CASSSSPVSLPYNEQFF.

The chain's CDR3 is CASSTGAAEQFF. In nucleotides, the CDR3 is TGTGCCAGCTCTACTGGGGCTGCTGAGCAGTTCTTC. The chain is built from TRBV5-6 and TRBJ2-1; maybe TRBD1 (5 bases). Germline V lookup: CDR1 SGHDT, CDR2 YYEEEE. V was trimmed by 7 bases and J by 9 bases, leaving 14 bases between them. This CDR3 spans 12 amino acids.